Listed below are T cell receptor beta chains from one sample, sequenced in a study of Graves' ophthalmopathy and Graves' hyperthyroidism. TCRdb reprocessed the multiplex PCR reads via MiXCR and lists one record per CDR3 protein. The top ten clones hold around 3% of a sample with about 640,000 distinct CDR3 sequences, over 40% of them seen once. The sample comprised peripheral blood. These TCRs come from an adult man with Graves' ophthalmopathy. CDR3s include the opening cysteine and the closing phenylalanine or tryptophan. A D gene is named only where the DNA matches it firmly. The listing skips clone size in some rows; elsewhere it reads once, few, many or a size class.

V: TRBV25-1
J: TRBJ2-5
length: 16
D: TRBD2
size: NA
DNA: TGTGCCAGCAGTGAATCCGGCGACGGGGGGGCCGAGACCCAGTACTTC
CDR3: CASSESGDGGAETQYF

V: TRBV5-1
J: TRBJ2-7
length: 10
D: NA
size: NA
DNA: TGCGCCATCTTCGTCTACGAGCAGTACTTC
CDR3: CAIFVYEQYF

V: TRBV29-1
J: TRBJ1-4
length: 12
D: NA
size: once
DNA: TGCAGCGTTGTATCGGACTCGGGAAAACTGTTTTTT
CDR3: CSVVSDSGKLFF

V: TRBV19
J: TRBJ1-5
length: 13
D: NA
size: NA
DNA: TGTGCCAGTAGTGGGACTTTCAATCAGCCCCAGCATTTT
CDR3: CASSGTFNQPQHF

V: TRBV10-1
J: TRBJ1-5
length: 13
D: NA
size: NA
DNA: TGCGCCAGCAGTGTGACTTCGGACAAGCCCCAGCATTTT
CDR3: CASSVTSDKPQHF

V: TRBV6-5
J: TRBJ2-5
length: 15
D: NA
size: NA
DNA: TGTGCCAGCAGTTACTCTGACCCATCCGGAGAGACCCAGTACTTC
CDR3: CASSYSDPSGETQYF

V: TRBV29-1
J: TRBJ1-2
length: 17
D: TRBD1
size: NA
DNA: TGCAGCGTCAACACCGGGACAGGGTTGGGCGCAAACTATGGCTACACCTTC
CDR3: CSVNTGTGLGANYGYTF

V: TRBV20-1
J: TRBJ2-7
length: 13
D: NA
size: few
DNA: TGCAGTGCCAGACCGGGGGGCCCCTACGAGCAGTACTTC
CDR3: CSARPGGPYEQYF

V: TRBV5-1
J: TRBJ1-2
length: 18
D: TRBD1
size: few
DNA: TGCGCCAGCAGCTTGGCGTATCCGGGACAGGGTTTTACGGGCGGCTACACCTTC
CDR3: CASSLAYPGQGFTGGYTF

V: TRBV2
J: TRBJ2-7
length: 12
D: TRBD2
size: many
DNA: TGTGCCAGCAGTAGCGGGGGATACGAGCAGTACTTC
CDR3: CASSSGGYEQYF

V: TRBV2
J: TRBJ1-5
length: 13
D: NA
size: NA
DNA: TGTGCCAGCAGTGCCGGGGAGGTGGAGACCCAGCATTTT
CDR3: CASSAGEVETQHF

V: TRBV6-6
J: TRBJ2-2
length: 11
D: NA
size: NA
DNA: TGTGCCAGCACCTCGGGACGGGAGCTGTTTTTT
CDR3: CASTSGRELFF

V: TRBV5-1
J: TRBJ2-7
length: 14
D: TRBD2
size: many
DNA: TGCGCCAGCAGCCCGGCGGGGGGGTCCTACGAGCAGTACTTC
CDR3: CASSPAGGSYEQYF

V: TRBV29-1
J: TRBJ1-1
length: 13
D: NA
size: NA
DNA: TGCAGCGTTGAGGGGGGGGGTAGGCCTGAAGCTTTCTTT
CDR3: CSVEGGGRPEAFF

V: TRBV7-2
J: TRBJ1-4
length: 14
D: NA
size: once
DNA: TGTGCCAGCAGCTTAGACGGGGGGAGTGAAAAACTGTTTTTT
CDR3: CASSLDGGSEKLFF

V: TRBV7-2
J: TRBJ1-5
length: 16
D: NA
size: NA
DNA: TGTGCCAGCAGTGGTACGGGGGTTCTGTTCAATCAGCCCCAGCATTTT
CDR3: CASSGTGVLFNQPQHF

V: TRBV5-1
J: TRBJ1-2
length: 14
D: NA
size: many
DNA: TGCGCCAGCAGCTTGATGCACCAGGGCTATGGCTACACCTTC
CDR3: CASSLMHQGYGYTF

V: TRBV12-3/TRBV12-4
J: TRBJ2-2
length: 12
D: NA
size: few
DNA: NA
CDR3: CASILAPGELFF

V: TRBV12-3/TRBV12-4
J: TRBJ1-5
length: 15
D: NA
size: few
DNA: TGTGCCAGCAGCCGAACCTCGTATAGCAATCAGCCCCAGCATTTT
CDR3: CASSRTSYSNQPQHF

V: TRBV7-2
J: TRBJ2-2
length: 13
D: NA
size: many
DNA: TGTGCCAGCAGCTTAAAGAATGGCGGGGAGCTGTTTTTT
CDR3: CASSLKNGGELFF

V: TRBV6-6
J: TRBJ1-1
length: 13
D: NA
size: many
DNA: TGTGCCAGCAGTTACTCTGGCAGAGCTGAAGCTTTCTTT
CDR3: CASSYSGRAEAFF

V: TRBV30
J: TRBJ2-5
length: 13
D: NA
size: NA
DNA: TGTGCCTGGAGTAGTGGGGAGGTGGAGACCCAGTACTTC
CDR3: CAWSSGEVETQYF

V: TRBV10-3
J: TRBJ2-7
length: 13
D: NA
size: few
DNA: TGTGCCATCAGTGAGTCGGGGAGGGGGGAGCAGTACTTC
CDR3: CAISESGRGEQYF

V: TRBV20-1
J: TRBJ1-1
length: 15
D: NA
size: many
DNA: TGCAGTGCTCACAGTGCCCCCCCAATGAACACTGAAGCTTTCTTT
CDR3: CSAHSAPPMNTEAFF

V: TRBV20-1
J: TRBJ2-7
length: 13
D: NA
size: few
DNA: TGCAGTGCTAGAGATCTTACAGGCAACGAGCAGTACTTC
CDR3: CSARDLTGNEQYF

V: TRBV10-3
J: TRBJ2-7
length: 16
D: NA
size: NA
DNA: TGTGCCAGCAGTTGGGGGGGCGGAAGAACCCTACGGGAGCAGTACTTC
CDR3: CASSWGGGRTLREQYF

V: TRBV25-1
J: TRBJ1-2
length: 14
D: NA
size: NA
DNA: TGTGCCAGCAGTGAACTAGCGGGAATCTATGGCTACACCTTC
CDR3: CASSELAGIYGYTF

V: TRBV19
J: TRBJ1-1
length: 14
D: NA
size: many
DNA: TGTGCCAGTAGTCAGGAAGGGCAGAACACTGAAGCTTTCTTT
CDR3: CASSQEGQNTEAFF

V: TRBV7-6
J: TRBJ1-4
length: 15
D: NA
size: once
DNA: TGTGCCAGCAGCTTATCGGGAGGGGCTGGTGAAAAACTGTTTTTT
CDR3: CASSLSGGAGEKLFF

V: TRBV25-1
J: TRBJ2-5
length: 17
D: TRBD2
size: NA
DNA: TGTGCCAGCAGTGACCACGGGGATAGCGGGATACAAGAGACCCAGTACTTC
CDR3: CASSDHGDSGIQETQYF

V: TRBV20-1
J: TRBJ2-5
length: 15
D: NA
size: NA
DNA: TGCAGTGCTAGAGATGGTACGGCCGCCAGGGAGACCCAGTACTTC
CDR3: CSARDGTAARETQYF

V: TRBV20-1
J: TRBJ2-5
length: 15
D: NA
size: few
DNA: TGCAGTGCTACAGTAAGGGCAGGTTACCAAGAGACCCAGTACTTC
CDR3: CSATVRAGYQETQYF

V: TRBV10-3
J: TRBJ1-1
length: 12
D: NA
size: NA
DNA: TGTGCCAGCATCCGGGACGACACTGAAGCTTTCTTT
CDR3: CASIRDDTEAFF

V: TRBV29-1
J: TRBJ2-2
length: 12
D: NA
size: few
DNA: TGCAGCTCCCGCGGCAGTACCGGGGAGCTGTTTTTT
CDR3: CSSRGSTGELFF

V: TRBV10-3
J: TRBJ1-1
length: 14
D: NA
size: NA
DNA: TGTGCCATCAGTGAGGAACGGGGAGACACTGAAGCTTTCTTT
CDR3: CAISEERGDTEAFF

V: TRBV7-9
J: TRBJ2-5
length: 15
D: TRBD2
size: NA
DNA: TGTGCCAGCAGCGGGATAGCGGGGGGCGGGAAGACCCAGTACTTC
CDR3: CASSGIAGGGKTQYF

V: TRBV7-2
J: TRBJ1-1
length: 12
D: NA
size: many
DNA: TGTGCCAGCAGTCCCGCTGGAGGTCGGGCTTTCTTT
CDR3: CASSPAGGRAFF

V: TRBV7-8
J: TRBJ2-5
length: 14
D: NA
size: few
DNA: TGTGCCAGCAGCCTACGTGGACCATTGCAGCCCCAGTACTTC
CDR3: CASSLRGPLQPQYF

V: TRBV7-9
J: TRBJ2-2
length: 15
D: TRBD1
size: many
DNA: TGCGCCAGCAGCTTAGGACAGGGTGACACCGGGGAGCTGTTTTTT
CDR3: CASSLGQGDTGELFF

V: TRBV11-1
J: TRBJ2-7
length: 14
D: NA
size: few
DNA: TGTGCCAGCAGCTTATGGGCGGGATCCGGGGAGCAGTACTTC
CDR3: CASSLWAGSGEQYF

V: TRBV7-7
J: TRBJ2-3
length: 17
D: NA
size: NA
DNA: TGTGCCAGCAGCTTAAGCCCCGGGACTGGAGGCACAGATACGCAGTATTTT
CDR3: CASSLSPGTGGTDTQYF

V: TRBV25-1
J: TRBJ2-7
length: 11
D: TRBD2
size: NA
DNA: TGTGCCAGCTCAGCGGGGGGGCGGCAGTACTTC
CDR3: CASSAGGRQYF

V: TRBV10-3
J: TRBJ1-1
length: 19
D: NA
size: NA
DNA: TGTGCCAGCAGTTACTCTTACCGGGCCAGAAGCACAATGAACACTGAAGCTTTCTTT
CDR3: CASSYSYRARSTMNTEAFF

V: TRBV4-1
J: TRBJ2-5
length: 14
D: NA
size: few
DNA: TGCGCCAGCAGCCAAGAATTGGGGCGGGAGACCCAGTACTTC
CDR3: CASSQELGRETQYF

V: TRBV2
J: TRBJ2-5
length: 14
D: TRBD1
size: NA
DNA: TGTGCCAGCACCTTACTACAGGGGGGCCAGCCCCAGTACTTC
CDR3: CASTLLQGGQPQYF

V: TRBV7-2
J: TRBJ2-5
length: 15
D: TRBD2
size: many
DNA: TGTGCCAGCACCGCCCGGGCGGGGGTGAAGGAGACCCAGTACTTC
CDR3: CASTARAGVKETQYF

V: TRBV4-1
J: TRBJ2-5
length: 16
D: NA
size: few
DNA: TGCGCCAGCAGCCAAGATGATCAGGGAGATGCAGAGACCCAGTACTTC
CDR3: CASSQDDQGDAETQYF